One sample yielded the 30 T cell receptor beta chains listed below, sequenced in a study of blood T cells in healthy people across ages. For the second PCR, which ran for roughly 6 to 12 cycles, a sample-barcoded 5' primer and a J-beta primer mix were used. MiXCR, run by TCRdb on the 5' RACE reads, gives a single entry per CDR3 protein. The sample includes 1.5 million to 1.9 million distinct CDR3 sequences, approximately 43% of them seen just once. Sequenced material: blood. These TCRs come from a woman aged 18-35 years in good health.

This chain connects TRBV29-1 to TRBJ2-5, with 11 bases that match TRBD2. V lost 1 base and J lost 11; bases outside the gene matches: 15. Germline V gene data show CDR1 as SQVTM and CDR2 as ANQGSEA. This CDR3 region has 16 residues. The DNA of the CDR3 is TGCAGCGTTGAAGGGACGGTCGGACTAGCGGGCAATGAGCAGTACTTC. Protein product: CSVEGTVGLAGNEQYF.

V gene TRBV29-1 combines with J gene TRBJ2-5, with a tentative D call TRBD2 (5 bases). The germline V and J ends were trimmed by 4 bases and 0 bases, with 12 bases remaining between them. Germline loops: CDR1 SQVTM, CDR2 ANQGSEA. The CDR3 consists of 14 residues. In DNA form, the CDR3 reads TGCAGCGTTGGGGTTGGACTCCACCAAGAGACCCAGTACTTC. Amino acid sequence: CSVGVGLHQETQYF. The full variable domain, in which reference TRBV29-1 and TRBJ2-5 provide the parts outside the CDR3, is SAVISQKPSRDICQRGTSLTIQCQVDSQVTMMFWYRQQPGQSLTLIATANQGSEATYESGFVIDKFPISRPNLTFSTLTVSNMSPEDSSIYLCSVGVGLHQETQYFGPGTRLLVL.

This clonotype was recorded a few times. CDR3 in amino acids: CASSVSPAPDYGYTF. The CDR3 bases are TGTGCCAGCAGTGTATCCCCCGCGCCCGACTATGGCTACACCTTC. This chain uses TRBV2 with TRBJ1-2; D unresolved. From germline, CDR1 is SNHLY and CDR2 FYNNEI. The V end was cut by 4 bases, the J end by 3 bases, with 15 bases between. The CDR3 is 15 amino acids.

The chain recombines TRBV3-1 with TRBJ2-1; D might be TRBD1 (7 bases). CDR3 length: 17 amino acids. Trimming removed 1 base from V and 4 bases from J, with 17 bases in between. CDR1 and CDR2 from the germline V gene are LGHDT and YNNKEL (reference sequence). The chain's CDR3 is CASSQVGAGGQYNEQFF. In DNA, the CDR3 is TGTGCCAGCAGCCAAGTGGGGGCAGGGGGGCAGTACAATGAGCAGTTCTTC.

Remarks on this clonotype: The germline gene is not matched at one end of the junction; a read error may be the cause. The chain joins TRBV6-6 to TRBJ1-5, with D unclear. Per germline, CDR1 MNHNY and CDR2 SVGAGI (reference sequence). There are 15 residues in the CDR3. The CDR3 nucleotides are TGTGCCGGCAGTCCCGGGGTTCATAGCAATCAGCCCCAGCATTTT. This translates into CAGSPGVHSNQPQHF.

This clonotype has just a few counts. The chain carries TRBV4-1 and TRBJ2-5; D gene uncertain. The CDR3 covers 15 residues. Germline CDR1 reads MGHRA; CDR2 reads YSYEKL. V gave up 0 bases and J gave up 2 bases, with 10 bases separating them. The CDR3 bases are TGCGCCAGCAGCCAAGAGCCGGGCCAACAAGAGACCCAGTACTTC. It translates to CASSQEPGQQETQYF.

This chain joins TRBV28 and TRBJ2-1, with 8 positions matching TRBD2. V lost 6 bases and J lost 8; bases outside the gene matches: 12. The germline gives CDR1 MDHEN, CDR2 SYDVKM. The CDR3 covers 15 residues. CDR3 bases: TGTGCCAGCAGCCCTATAGCGGGGCCTTGGGATGAGCAGTTCTTC. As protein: CASSPIAGPWDEQFF.

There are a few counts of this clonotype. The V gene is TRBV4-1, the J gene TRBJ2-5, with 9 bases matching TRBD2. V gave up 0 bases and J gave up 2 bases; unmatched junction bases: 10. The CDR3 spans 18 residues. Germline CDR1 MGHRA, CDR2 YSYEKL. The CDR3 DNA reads TGCGCCAGCAGCCAAGATCTCCGGGCTCTAGCGGGGCAAGAGACCCAGTACTTC. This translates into CASSQDLRALAGQETQYF.

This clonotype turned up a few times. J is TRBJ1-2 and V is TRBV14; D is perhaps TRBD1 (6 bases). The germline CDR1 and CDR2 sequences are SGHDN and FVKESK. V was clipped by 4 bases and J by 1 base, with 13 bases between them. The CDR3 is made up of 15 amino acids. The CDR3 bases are TGTGCCAGCAGCCCGTTCCGACAGGTTAACTATGGCTACACCTTC. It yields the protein CASSPFRQVNYGYTF.

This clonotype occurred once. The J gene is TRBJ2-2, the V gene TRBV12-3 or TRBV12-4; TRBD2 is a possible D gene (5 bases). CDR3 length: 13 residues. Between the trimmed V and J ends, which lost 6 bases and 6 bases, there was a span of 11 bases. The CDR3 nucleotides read TGTGCCAGCAGATCCCTAGCATCCGGGGAGCTGTTTTTT. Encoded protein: CASRSLASGELFF.

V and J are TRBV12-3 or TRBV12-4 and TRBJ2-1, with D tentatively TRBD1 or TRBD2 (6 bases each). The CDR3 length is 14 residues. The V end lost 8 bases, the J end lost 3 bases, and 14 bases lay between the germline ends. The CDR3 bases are TGTGCCAGCCCGAGGGGGGCGGTCTACAATGAGCAGTTCTTC. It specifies CASPRGAVYNEQFF.

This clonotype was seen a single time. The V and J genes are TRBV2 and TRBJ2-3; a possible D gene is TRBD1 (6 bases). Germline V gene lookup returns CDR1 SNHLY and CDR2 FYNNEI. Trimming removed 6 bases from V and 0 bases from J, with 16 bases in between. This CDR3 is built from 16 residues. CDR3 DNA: TGTGCCAGCAGCGCAACAGGGACGTTGAGCACAGATACGCAGTATTTT. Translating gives CASSATGTLSTDTQYF.

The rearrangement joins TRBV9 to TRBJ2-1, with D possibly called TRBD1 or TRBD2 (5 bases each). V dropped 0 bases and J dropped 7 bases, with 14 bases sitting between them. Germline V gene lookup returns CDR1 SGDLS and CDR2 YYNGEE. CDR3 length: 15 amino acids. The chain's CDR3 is CASSVGGGEGNEQFF. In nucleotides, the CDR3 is TGTGCCAGCAGCGTAGGTGGCGGAGAGGGGAATGAGCAGTTCTTC. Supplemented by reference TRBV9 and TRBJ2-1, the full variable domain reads DSGVTQTPKHLITATGQRVTLRCSPRSGDLSVYWYQQSLDQGLQFLIQYYNGEERAKGNILERFSAQQFPDLHSELNLSSLELGDSALYFCASSVGGGEGNEQFFGPGTRLTVL.

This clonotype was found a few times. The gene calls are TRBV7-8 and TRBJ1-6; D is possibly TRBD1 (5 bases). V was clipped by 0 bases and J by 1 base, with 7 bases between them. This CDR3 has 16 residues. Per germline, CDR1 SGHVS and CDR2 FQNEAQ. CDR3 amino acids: CASSLAQGSYNSPLHF. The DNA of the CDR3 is TGTGCCAGCAGCTTAGCGCAGGGTTCCTATAATTCACCCCTCCACTTT.

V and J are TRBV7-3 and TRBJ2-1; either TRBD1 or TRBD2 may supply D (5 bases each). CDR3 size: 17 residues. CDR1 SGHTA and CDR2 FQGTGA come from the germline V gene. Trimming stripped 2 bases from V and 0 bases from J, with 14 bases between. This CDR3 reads CASSLGPGRNSYNEQFF. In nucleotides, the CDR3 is TGTGCCAGCAGCTTAGGACCGGGACGGAACTCCTACAATGAGCAGTTCTTC.

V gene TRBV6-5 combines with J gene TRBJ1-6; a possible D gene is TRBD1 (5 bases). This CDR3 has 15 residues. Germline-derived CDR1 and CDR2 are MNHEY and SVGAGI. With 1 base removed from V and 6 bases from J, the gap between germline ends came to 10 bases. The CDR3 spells CASSYFPGSNSPLHF. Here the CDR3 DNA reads TGTGCCAGCAGTTACTTTCCAGGGAGTAATTCACCCCTCCACTTT.

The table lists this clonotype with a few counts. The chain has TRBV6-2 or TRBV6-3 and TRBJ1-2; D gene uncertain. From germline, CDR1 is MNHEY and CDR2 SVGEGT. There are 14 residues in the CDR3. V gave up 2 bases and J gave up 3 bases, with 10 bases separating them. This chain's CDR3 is CASSYQGSYYGYTF. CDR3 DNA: TGTGCCAGCAGTTACCAAGGTTCCTACTATGGCTACACCTTC.

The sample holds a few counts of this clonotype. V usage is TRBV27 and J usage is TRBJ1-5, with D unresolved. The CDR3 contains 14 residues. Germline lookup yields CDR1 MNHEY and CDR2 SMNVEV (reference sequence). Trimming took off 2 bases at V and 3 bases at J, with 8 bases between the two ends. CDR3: CASSLRSINQPQHF. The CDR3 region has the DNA TGTGCCAGCAGTTTAAGAAGCATCAATCAGCCCCAGCATTTT.

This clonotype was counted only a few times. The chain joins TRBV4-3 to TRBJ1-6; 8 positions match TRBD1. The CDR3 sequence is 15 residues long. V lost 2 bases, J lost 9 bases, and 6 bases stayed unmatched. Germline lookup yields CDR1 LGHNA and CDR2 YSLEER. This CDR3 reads CASSQTQGVGSPLHF. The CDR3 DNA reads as TGCGCCAGCAGCCAAACACAGGGGGTTGGTTCACCCCTCCACTTT.

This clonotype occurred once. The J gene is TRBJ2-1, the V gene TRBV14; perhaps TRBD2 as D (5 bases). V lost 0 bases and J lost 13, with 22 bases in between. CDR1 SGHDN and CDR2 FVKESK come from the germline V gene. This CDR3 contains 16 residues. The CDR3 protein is CASSQDPAVRRETQFF. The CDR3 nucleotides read TGTGCCAGCAGCCAAGATCCCGCGGTTCGTAGGGAGACCCAGTTCTTC.

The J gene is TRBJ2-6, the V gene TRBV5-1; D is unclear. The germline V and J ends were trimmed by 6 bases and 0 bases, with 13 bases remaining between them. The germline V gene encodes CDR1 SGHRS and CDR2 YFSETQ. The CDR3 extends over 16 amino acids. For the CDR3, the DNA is TGCGCCAGCATCCAGGATCCCGCCTCTGGGGCCAACGTCCTGACTTTC. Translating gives CASIQDPASGANVLTF. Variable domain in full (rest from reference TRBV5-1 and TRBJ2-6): KAGVTQTPRYLIKTRGQQVTLSCSPISGHRSVSWYQQTPGQGLQFLFEYFSETQRNKGNFPGRFSGRQFSNSRSEMNVSTLELGDSALYLCASIQDPASGANVLTFGAGSRLTVL.

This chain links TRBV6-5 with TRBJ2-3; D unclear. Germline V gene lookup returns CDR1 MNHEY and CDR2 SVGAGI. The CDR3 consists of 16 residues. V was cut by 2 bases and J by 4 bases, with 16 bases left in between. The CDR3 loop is CASSYRRTPPADTQYF. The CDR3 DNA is TGTGCCAGCAGTTACAGACGAACCCCCCCAGCAGATACGCAGTATTTT.

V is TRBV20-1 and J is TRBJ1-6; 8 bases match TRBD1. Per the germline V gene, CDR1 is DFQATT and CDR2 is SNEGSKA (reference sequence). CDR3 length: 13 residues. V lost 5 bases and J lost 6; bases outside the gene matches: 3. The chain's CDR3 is CSALDRVNSPLHF. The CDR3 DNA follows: TGCAGTGCTCTGGACAGGGTTAATTCACCCCTCCACTTT.

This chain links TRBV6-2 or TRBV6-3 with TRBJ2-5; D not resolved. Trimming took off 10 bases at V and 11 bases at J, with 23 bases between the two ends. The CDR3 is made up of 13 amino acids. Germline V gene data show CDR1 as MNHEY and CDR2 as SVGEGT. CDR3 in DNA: TGTGCCACCGCCTTCGGGCATTACAATGAGCAGTACTTC. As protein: CATAFGHYNEQYF.

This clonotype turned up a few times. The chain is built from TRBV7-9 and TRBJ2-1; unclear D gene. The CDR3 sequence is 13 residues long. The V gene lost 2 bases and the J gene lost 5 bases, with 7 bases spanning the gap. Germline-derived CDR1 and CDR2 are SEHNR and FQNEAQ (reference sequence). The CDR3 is CASSLTIDNEQFF. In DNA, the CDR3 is TGTGCCAGCAGCTTAACGATAGACAATGAGCAGTTCTTC.

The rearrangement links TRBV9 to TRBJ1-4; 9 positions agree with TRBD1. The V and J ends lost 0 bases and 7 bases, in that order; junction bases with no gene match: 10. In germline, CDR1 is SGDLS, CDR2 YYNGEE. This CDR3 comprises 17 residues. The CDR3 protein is CASSVGVRGQGSEKLFF. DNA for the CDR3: TGTGCCAGCAGCGTAGGGGTCCGGGGACAGGGAAGTGAAAAACTGTTTTTT.

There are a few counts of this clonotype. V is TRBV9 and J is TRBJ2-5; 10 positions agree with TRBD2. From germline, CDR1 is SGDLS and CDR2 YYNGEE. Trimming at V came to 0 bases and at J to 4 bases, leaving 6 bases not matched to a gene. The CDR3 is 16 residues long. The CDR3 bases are TGTGCCAGCAGCGTAGCCAGCGGGAGGGCCAGAGAGACCCAGTACTTC. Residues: CASSVASGRARETQYF.

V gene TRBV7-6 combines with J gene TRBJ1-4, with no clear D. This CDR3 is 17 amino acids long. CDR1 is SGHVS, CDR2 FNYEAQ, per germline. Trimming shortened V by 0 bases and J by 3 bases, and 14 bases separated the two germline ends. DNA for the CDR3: TGTGCCAGCAGCTTAGCGCCTCGGGGAAGGGCTAATGAAAAACTGTTTTTT. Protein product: CASSLAPRGRANEKLFF.

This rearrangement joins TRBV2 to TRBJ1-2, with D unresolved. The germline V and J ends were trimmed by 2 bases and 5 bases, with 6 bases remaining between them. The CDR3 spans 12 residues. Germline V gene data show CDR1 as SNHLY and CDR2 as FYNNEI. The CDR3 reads CASSEPGYGYTF. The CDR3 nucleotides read TGTGCCAGCAGTGAACCCGGGTATGGCTACACCTTC.

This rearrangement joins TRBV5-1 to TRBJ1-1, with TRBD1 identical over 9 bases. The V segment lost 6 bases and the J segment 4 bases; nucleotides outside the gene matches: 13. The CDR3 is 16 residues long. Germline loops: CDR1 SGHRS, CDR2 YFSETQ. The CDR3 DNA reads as TGCGCCAGCAACCCACAATCGGGACAGGGAGGCACTGAAGCTTTCTTT. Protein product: CASNPQSGQGGTEAFF.